A selection of T cell receptor beta chains follows, all from one sample in a study of yellow fever vaccine responses in identical twins. TCRdb fed the RT-PCR reads into MiXCR, producing one record per CDR3 protein. The sample lists approximately 10,000 distinct CDR3 sequences; approximately 88% were seen once. Sequencing was performed on T cells from blood (PBMCs), unsorted or a sorted subset (not recorded which), taken before or after yellow fever vaccination (not recorded which). These receptors were collected from a woman younger than 35 who received the yellow fever vaccine. The CDR3 runs from the conserved cysteine through the conserved F or W. D genes are given only for firm matches. Size is omitted from some rows. Given values are once, few, many or a class for expanded clones.

d_gene: -
abundance: few
v_gene: TRBV2
j_gene: TRBJ2-1
CDR3nt: TGTGCCAGCAGTGATTCTGGAGGGCAGTTCTTC
CDR3aa: CASSDSGGQFF

d_gene: -
abundance: -
v_gene: TRBV9
j_gene: TRBJ1-5
CDR3nt: TGTGCCAGCAGCCAAACCGCGGTCGGTGAGCCCCAGCATTTT
CDR3aa: CASSQTAVGEPQHF

d_gene: TRBD1
abundance: -
v_gene: TRBV11-2
j_gene: TRBJ1-4
CDR3nt: TGTGCCAGCAGTCCCGGGACAGTCGAAAAACTGTTTTTT
CDR3aa: CASSPGTVEKLFF

d_gene: -
abundance: once
v_gene: TRBV10-3
j_gene: TRBJ2-1
CDR3nt: TGTGCCATCAGTGGGACCGCTCAAATGTGGCAGTTCTTC
CDR3aa: CAISGTAQMWQFF

d_gene: -
abundance: -
v_gene: TRBV24-1
j_gene: TRBJ1-5
CDR3nt: TGTGCCACCAGTGACCCACACCGGTGGCAGTATAATCAGCCCCAGCATTTT
CDR3aa: CATSDPHRWQYNQPQHF

d_gene: TRBD2
abundance: few
v_gene: TRBV28
j_gene: TRBJ2-1
CDR3nt: TGTGCCAGCAGTACTAGCGGGATTGGGTACAGTTTCGGTGAGCAGTTCTTC
CDR3aa: CASSTSGIGYSFGEQFF

d_gene: TRBD1
abundance: -
v_gene: TRBV3-1
j_gene: TRBJ1-2
CDR3nt: TGTGCCAGCAGCCCACCTAGACAGGGGGCGACGTATGGCTACACCTTC
CDR3aa: CASSPPRQGATYGYTF

d_gene: TRBD2
abundance: -
v_gene: TRBV19
j_gene: TRBJ2-1
CDR3nt: TGTGCCAGTAGTAAAGGAATAGCGGGAGTTTATGAGCAGTTCTTC
CDR3aa: CASSKGIAGVYEQFF

d_gene: TRBD2
abundance: once
v_gene: TRBV11-2
j_gene: TRBJ2-3
CDR3nt: TGTGCCAGCAGCTTCCGGGGGGGCGGAGATACGCAGTATTTT
CDR3aa: CASSFRGGGDTQYF

d_gene: -
abundance: -
v_gene: TRBV5-4
j_gene: TRBJ2-3
CDR3nt: TGTGCCAGCAGAGGACCCTCTCACACAGATACGCAGTATTTT
CDR3aa: CASRGPSHTDTQYF

d_gene: TRBD1
abundance: few
v_gene: TRBV4-1
j_gene: TRBJ1-5
CDR3nt: TGCGCCAGCAGCCAAGAGGGGACAGGCAATCAGCCCCAGCATTTT
CDR3aa: CASSQEGTGNQPQHF

d_gene: -
abundance: -
v_gene: TRBV5-1
j_gene: TRBJ2-5
CDR3nt: TGCGCCAGCAGCTGGACACCCCAAGAGACCCAGTACTTC
CDR3aa: CASSWTPQETQYF

d_gene: -
abundance: -
v_gene: TRBV20-1
j_gene: TRBJ2-7
CDR3nt: TGCAGTGCTAGAGGGGATAGCGGAGCCAGCTCCTACGAGCAGTACTTC
CDR3aa: CSARGDSGASSYEQYF